This T cell receptor (beta chain) appears in the sequencing data of a study of regulatory T cells in long-lasting Graves disease. As for the study in general: Graves' patients who were just diagnosed had used antithyroid drugs for under 3 months.

CDR3-region Arm-PCR and iRepertoire HTBI primers produced the TCR beta libraries. TCRdb re-analysed the multiplex PCR reads in MiXCR, keeping a single row per CDR3 protein. The data hold around 500,000 distinct CDR3 sequences, with about 12% observed a single time. This clonotype was recorded at least ten times. The time point: newly diagnosed GD, antithyroid drugs for less than 3 months. The TCR library was made from RNA that had been extracted from PBMCs in TRIzol. V gave up 2 bases and J gave up 6 bases; unmatched junction bases: 4. Germline V gene lookup returns CDR1 MNHEY and CDR2 SVGEGT. This CDR3 contains 14 residues. The sample was also reused in another study, on T cells in Graves' hyperthyroidism and ophthalmopathy. This second study says: Graves' hyperthyroidism without ophthalmopathy progression within 18 months was termed stable. The primer set for the first-round RT-PCR of the TCR CDR3 was HTBI. Model output signaled ophthalmopathy a median 6.5 months ahead of onset.

The specimen comprised peripheral blood mononuclear cells (PBMCs), sampled at new diagnosis, from a patient treated with antithyroid drugs. The chain has TRBV6-2 or TRBV6-3 and TRBJ1-5, with 7 positions matching TRBD1. The source is a woman aged 25-40 years with Graves disease. CDR3 DNA: TGTGCCAGCAGTTACGACCGACAGGGTCAGCCCCAGCATTTT. Its protein product is CASSYDRQGQPQHF.